This TCR beta chain was recovered during a study of T cells in Graves' hyperthyroidism and ophthalmopathy. Findings of the study overall: It was a median approximately 6 months before onset that the model predicted ophthalmopathy.

Subjects aged 18 to 65 presented with newly diagnosed hyperthyroidism of less than 2 months' duration. The source material, RNA transcripts, was used to amplify TCR beta CDR3 regions. In the first-round RT-PCR of the TCR CDR3, the HTBI primer set was used. Using its own MiXCR run on the multiplex PCR reads, TCRdb lists one record per CDR3 protein. The sample has some 560,000 distinct CDR3 sequences, less than 15% seen once. There are many counts of this clonotype. What it binds is unknown. The sequenced material came from blood. The TCR comes from a middle-aged woman with Graves' hyperthyroidism.

Here the CDR3 reads CASIGMRDRVMDGQYF. The CDR3 DNA sequence: TGTGCCAGCATAGGGATGAGGGACAGGGTCATGGACGGGCAGTACTTC. This chain uses TRBV2 with TRBJ2-7; 9 bases agree with TRBD1. J gave up 9 bases and V 7 bases, and 19 bases lay outside the gene matches. The CDR3 is 16 residues long. Germline loops: CDR1 SNHLY, CDR2 FYNNEI.